Presented here are 5 T cell receptor beta chains from one specimen sequenced in a study of cytomegalovirus exposure and HLA in healthy donors. PCR employed 60 Vbeta and 13 Jbeta primers. The protocol was immunoSEQ multiplex PCR, while the TCRdb copy is restricted to in-frame clones and leaves out a portion. The repertoire has roughly 130,000 clones, around 66% of them found once; the top ten carry around 6.3%. Sequenced material: PBMCs. The receptors were sampled from a woman aged 60 to 75 in good health and CMV-seronegative.

V gene TRBV19 combines with J gene TRBJ2-7, with 14 bases matching TRBD2. Unmatched junction bases numbered 11, after V lost 5 bases and J lost 11 bases. This CDR3 has 15 residues. Germline V CDR1 and CDR2: LNHDA, SQIVND (reference sequence). In DNA form, the CDR3 reads TGTGCCAGTAGTCCAGAGGGACTAGCGGGAGTAGGAGAGTACTTC. Translation: CASSPEGLAGVGEYF. Full variable domain (outside the CDR3, taken from reference TRBV19 and TRBJ2-7): DGGITQSPKYLFRKEGQNVTLSCEQNLNHDAMYWYRQDPGQGLRLIYYSQIVNDFQKGDIAEGYSVSREKKESFPLTVTSAQKNPTAFYLCASSPEGLAGVGEYFGPGTRLTVT.

This chain links TRBV15 with TRBJ2-5; TRBD2 might be the D (6 bases). CDR1 and CDR2 (germline): LNHNV, YYDKDF (reference sequence). V lost 3 bases and J 4 bases, leaving 18 bases between the germline ends. The CDR3 has 16 residues. CDR3 DNA: TGTGCCACCAGCAGCATCGGGACTCGCCCCAGAGAGACCCAGTACTTC. Translated: CATSSIGTRPRETQYF.

The genes are TRBV28 and TRBJ2-5, with D maybe TRBD1 (6 bases). The CDR3 totals 16 residues. CDR1 is MDHEN and CDR2 is SYDVKM in the germline V gene. The ends were cut back, 3 bases at V and 2 bases at J, with 16 bases in the middle. The CDR3 sequence is CASSFLGGVGQETQYF. CDR3 coding DNA: TGTGCCAGCAGTTTTTTAGGGGGTGTAGGTCAAGAGACCCAGTACTTC.

V gene TRBV7-8 combines with J gene TRBJ1-5; maybe TRBD1 (5 bases). Trimming removed 0 bases from V and 0 bases from J, with 9 bases in between. The V gene's germline CDR1 is SGHVS and CDR2 FQNEAQ. The CDR3 is 16 residues long. The CDR3 DNA is TGTGCCAGCAGCTTAGCCCCGACAGATAGCAATCAGCCCCAGCATTTT. This codes for CASSLAPTDSNQPQHF.

The chain couples TRBV11-2 to TRBJ1-2, with 9 bases that match TRBD1. V was clipped by 5 bases and J by 7 bases; unmatched bases: 5. CDR3 length: 13 residues. Germline-derived CDR1 and CDR2 are SGHAT and FQNNGV. The CDR3 DNA reads as TGTGCCAGCAGCGCCAGGGACAGGGCTGGCTACACCTTC. Protein product: CASSARDRAGYTF.